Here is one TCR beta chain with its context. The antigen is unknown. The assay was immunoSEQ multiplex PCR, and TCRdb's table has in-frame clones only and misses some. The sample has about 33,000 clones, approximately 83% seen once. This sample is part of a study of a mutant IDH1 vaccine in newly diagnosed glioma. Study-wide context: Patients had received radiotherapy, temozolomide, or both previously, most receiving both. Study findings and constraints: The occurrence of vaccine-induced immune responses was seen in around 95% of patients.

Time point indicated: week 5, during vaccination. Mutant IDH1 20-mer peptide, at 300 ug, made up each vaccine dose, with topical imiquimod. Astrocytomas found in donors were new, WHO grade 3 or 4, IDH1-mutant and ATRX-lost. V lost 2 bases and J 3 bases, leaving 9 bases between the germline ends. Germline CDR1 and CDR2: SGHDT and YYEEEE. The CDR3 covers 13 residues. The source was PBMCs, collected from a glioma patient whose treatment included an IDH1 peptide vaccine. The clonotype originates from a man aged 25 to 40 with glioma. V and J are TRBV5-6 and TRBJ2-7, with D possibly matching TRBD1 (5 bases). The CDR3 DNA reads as TGTGCCAGCAGCTTTGTACAGGACTACGAGCAGTACTTC. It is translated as CASSFVQDYEQYF.